The rows below give T cell receptor beta chains drawn from one sample of a study of blood T cell repertoires in COVID-19. The method was immunoSEQ multiplex PCR; TCRdb's version includes in-frame clones alone and lacks a portion of them. The data hold about 260,000 clones, with 65% to 90% observed a single time. The sequenced material came from peripheral blood. Every receptor here comes from a man aged 25 to 40 with active or convalescent COVID-19. Both conserved end residues are part of each CDR3. The D gene is left open where the match is weak. Clone size, where shown, is once, few, many, or a class for clones that have expanded.

v_call,clone_size,d_call,j_call,cdr3_aa,cdr3_nt
TRBV7-6,-,TRBD2,TRBJ2-1,CASSPRLALKSYNEQFF,TGTGCCAGCAGCCCCCGACTAGCGCTAAAATCCTACAATGAGCAGTTCTTC
TRBV6-5,-,-,TRBJ1-6,CASSSSSYNSPLHF,TGTGCCAGCAGCTCCAGCTCCTATAATTCACCCCTCCACTTT
TRBV3-1/TRBV3-2,-,-,TRBJ2-4,CASSQVTSAKNIQYF,TGTGCCAGCAGCCAAGTCACTTCAGCCAAAAACATTCAGTACTTC
TRBV2,few,-,TRBJ1-6,CASSELGSNNSPLHF,TGTGCCAGCAGTGAACTGGGCAGTAATAATTCACCCCTCCACTTT
TRBV12-3/TRBV12-4,-,-,TRBJ1-1,CASSIGVNTEAFF,TGTGCCAGCAGTATCGGGGTGAACACTGAAGCTTTCTTC
TRBV7-8,once,-,TRBJ2-3,CASSLSSGTDTQYF,TGTGCCAGCAGCTTATCATCGGGGACAGATACGCAGTATTTT
TRBV7-9,once,-,TRBJ1-2,CASSSGVGAPYGYTF,TGTGCCAGCAGCTCGGGAGTTGGGGCCCCCTATGGCTACACCTTC
TRBV12-2,-,-,TRBJ1-1,CASREDRVGDVNTEAFF,TGTGCAAGTCGCGAGGACAGGGTCGGTGATGTCAACACTGAAGCTTTCTTT
TRBV3-1/TRBV3-2,-,TRBD1,TRBJ1-2,CASSHNPLGTESNYGYTF,TGTGCCAGCAGCCATAACCCGCTAGGGACAGAATCTAACTATGGCTACACCTTC
TRBV4-2,-,-,TRBJ1-1,CASSHSGGGLEAFF,TGTGCCAGCAGCCACTCCGGGGGGGGGTTAGAAGCTTTCTTT
TRBV27,once,-,TRBJ2-1,CASSPRAGGHEQFF,TGTGCCAGCAGTCCGCGGGCAGGGGGGCATGAGCAGTTCTTC
TRBV30,-,TRBD2,TRBJ2-1,CAYAGLVGYNEQFF,TGTGCCTATGCCGGACTAGTAGGATACAATGAGCAGTTCTTC
TRBV7-2,-,TRBD2,TRBJ2-3,CASSLGTSGGRVTDTQYF,TGTGCCAGCAGCCTGGGGACTAGCGGGGGGCGGGTCACAGATACGCAGTATTTT
TRBV19,once,TRBD1,TRBJ1-6,CASSIVMDRGYNSPLHF,TGTGCCAGTAGTATAGTCATGGACAGGGGCTATAATTCACCCCTCCACTTT
TRBV6-5,-,TRBD1,TRBJ1-5,CASTTGRVPNQPQHF,TGTGCCAGCACGACAGGGCGGGTGCCAAATCAGCCCCAGCATTTT
TRBV2,-,-,TRBJ1-6,CASSPRANNSPLHF,TGTGCCAGCAGCCCCAGGGCGAATAATTCACCCCTCCACTTT
TRBV24-1,-,TRBD1,TRBJ1-1,CATSDLPQGGDTEAFF,TGTGCCACCAGTGACCTCCCACAGGGGGGGGACACTGAAGCTTTCTTT
TRBV7-2,-,TRBD1,TRBJ2-7,CASSPTGAQGGWSYEQYF,TGTGCCAGCAGCCCGACAGGTGCACAGGGGGGCTGGTCCTACGAGCAGTACTTC
TRBV27,-,TRBD1,TRBJ1-1,CASSLQQGARWNTEAFF,TGTGCCAGCAGTTTGCAACAGGGGGCGCGATGGAACACTGAAGCTTTCTTT
TRBV7-2,-,-,TRBJ2-7,CASSLGQSVSEQYF,TGTGCCAGCAGCTTAGGTCAGTCTGTATCCGAGCAGTACTTC
TRBV15,-,-,TRBJ1-1,CATSQTTDTEAFF,TGTGCCACCAGCCAAACGACTGACACTGAAGCTTTCTTT
TRBV4-3,-,-,TRBJ2-3,CASSPTLHSTDTQYF,TGCGCCAGCAGCCCTACACTACATAGCACAGATACGCAGTATTTT
TRBV3-1/TRBV3-2,-,-,TRBJ2-1,CASSQDPRDEQFF,TGTGCCAGCAGCCAAGATCCCCGGGATGAGCAGTTCTTC
TRBV10-3,-,TRBD2,TRBJ2-1,CAISPGLAGGRSYNEQFF,TGTGCCATCAGTCCCGGACTAGCGGGGGGGCGCTCCTACAATGAGCAGTTCTTC
TRBV5-1,-,TRBD1,TRBJ2-2,CASSSRQGAGTGELFF,TGCGCCAGCAGCTCAAGACAGGGCGCGGGCACCGGGGAGCTGTTTTTT
TRBV27,-,TRBD1,TRBJ1-5,CASSLSGGNQPQHF,TGTGCCAGCAGTTTGTCAGGGGGGAATCAGCCCCAGCATTTT
TRBV5-1,-,-,TRBJ1-1,CASSLAGTPNTEAFF,TGCGCCAGCAGCTTAGCCGGGACACCGAACACTGAAGCTTTCTTT
TRBV25-1,-,TRBD1,TRBJ1-6,CASSATGGYNSPLHF,TGTGCCAGCAGTGCGACAGGGGGCTATAATTCACCCCTCCACTTT
TRBV4-1,-,TRBD2,TRBJ2-1,CASSQTSGGVNEQFF,TGCGCCAGCAGCCAGACTAGCGGGGGGGTGAATGAGCAGTTCTTC
TRBV5-1,-,-,TRBJ1-1,CASSVGGRRSTEAFF,TGCGCCAGCAGCGTGGGGGGCCGACGGAGCACTGAAGCTTTCTTT
TRBV7-9,-,TRBD2,TRBJ2-1,CASSQGLAGGSYNEQFF,TGTGCCAGCAGCCAAGGACTAGCGGGGGGATCCTACAATGAGCAGTTCTTC
TRBV9,-,TRBD2,TRBJ2-2,CASSVVSSGGVNTGELFF,TGTGCCAGCAGCGTTGTTTCGAGCGGGGGGGTAAACACCGGGGAGCTGTTTTTT
TRBV27,-,-,TRBJ1-5,CASSRYRDQPQHF,TGTGCCAGCAGCAGATACAGGGATCAGCCCCAGCATTTT
TRBV11-2,-,-,TRBJ2-2,CASSSRGYLTGELFF,TGTGCCAGCAGCTCACGGGGGTACCTCACCGGGGAGCTGTTTTTT
TRBV7-6,-,-,TRBJ2-3,CASSFSEVDPTDTQYF,TGTGCCAGCAGCTTTAGCGAGGTCGACCCCACAGATACGCAGTATTTT
TRBV7-9,-,-,TRBJ1-1,CASRFGWRDTEAFF,TGTGCCAGCAGGTTCGGGTGGAGGGACACTGAAGCTTTCTTT
TRBV7-9,-,-,TRBJ1-2,CASRGAGWHGYTF,TGTGCCAGCCGGGGGGCAGGTTGGCATGGCTACACCTTC
TRBV11-3,-,-,TRBJ1-3,CASSSRDNLSGNTIYF,TGTGCCAGCAGCTCCAGGGACAACCTCTCTGGAAACACCATATATTTT
TRBV29-1,once,-,TRBJ1-1,CSVATGLNTEAFF,TGCAGCGTCGCCACAGGGCTGAACACTGAAGCTTTCTTT
TRBV4-2,-,-,TRBJ2-1,CASSQETWNEQFF,TGTGCCAGCAGCCAAGAAACATGGAATGAGCAGTTCTTC
TRBV12-3/TRBV12-4,-,-,TRBJ1-2,CATTEGGRYGYTF,TGTGCCACCACGGAGGGAGGGCGGTATGGCTACACCTTC
TRBV5-8,-,-,TRBJ1-5,CASSLPGWQPQHF,TGTGCCAGCAGCTTGCCAGGGTGGCAGCCCCAGCATTTT
TRBV7-2,few,TRBD2,TRBJ2-1,CASSLQVSGAASSYNEQFF,TGTGCCAGCAGCTTGCAGGTTAGCGGGGCCGCTAGCTCCTACAATGAGCAGTTCTTC